The clone carrying this T cell receptor (beta chain) is deemed medium-sized. Its antigen is unidentified. Busulfan-fludarabine conditioning, marrow transplant, and cyclophosphamide on days +3 and +4 were administered. This table comes from immunoSEQ multiplex PCR, and its TCRdb copy is limited to in-frame clones, with some not included. The sample holds approximately 1,200 clones, and no clone turns up only once. CDR3 length equals 13 residues. Germline CDR1 is SGHTA and CDR2 is FQGTGA. The V end was cut by 0 bases, the J end by 5 bases, with 5 bases between. The record originates from a study of T cells after posttransplantation cyclophosphamide. Study-level points and caveats: TRB overlap between skin or GI tissue T cells and blood was limited. After PTCy, TRB diversity resembled that of CNI/methotrexate controls. Later post-transplant blood repertoires were often dominated by donor CD8+ memory clones.

The chain recombines TRBV7-3 with TRBJ2-1, with D hard to call. This sequence originates from a male patient in his thirties who received an allogeneic stem cell transplant from a related donor, was CMV-positive, and had no GVHD. Some T cells could come from the graft donor. The source was PBMCs, collected 84 days after allogeneic stem cell transplant with posttransplant cyclophosphamide. CDR3 DNA sequence: TGTGCCAGCAGCTTAACCTCTCACAATGAGCAGTTCTTC. This codes for CASSLTSHNEQFF.